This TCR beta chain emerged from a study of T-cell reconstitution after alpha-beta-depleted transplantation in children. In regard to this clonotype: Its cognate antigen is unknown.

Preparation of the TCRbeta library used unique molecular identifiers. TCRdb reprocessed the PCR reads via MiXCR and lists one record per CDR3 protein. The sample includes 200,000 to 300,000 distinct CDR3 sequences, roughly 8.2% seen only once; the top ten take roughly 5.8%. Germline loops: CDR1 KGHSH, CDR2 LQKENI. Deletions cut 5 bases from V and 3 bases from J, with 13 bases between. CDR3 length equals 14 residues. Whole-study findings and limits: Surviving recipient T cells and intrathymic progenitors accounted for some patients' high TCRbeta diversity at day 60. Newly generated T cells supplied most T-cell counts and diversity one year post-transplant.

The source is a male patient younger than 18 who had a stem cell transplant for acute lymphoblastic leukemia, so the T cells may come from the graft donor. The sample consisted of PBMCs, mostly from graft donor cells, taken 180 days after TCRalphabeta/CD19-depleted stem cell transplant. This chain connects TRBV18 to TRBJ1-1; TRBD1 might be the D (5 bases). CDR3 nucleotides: TGTGCCAGCTCATCCGACAGAGCGGACACTGAAGCTTTCTTT. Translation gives CASSSDRADTEAFF.